The entry below describes one T cell receptor (beta chain). The antigen remains unidentified. Germline CDR1 GTSNPN, CDR2 SVGIG (reference sequence). This CDR3 contains 13 residues. V dropped 5 bases and J dropped 9; count of bases not matched to a gene: 4. Amplification used 60 Vbeta primers and 13 Jbeta primers. The protocol was immunoSEQ multiplex PCR, while the TCRdb copy is restricted to in-frame clones and leaves out a portion. The table records around 100,000 clones, roughly 71% of them present only once. The source of the sample is a study of cytomegalovirus exposure and HLA in healthy donors. Study results and limitations: TCR beta chains associated with HLA were, in a later analysis, more clonally expanded than equally common others. In a later analysis, TCR beta V- and J-gene trimming showed a link to a missense DCLRE1C variant. Published work reported that the classifier diagnosed cytomegalovirus status with high specificity and sensitivity. Across donors, presence/absence analyses took sequencing depth to be roughly uniform.

The sequenced sample consisted of PBMCs. The chain has TRBV30 and TRBJ1-6, with 10 bases lining up with TRBD1. The receptor was isolated from a man aged 50-59 years in good health and CMV-seronegative. The CDR3 bases are TGTGCCTGGCGGACAGGGGGAGGTTCACCCCTCCACTTT. Protein: CAWRTGGGSPLHF.